This T cell receptor (beta chain) originates from a study of blood T cell repertoires in COVID-19. Overall study context: The origin of the acute and convalescent COVID-19 samples was the United States, Italy and Spain. T cells, B-cell-depleted T cells, or PBMCs provided the cDNA or gDNA that served as material.

This table comes from immunoSEQ multiplex PCR, and its TCRdb copy is limited to in-frame clones, with some not included. The data show roughly 280,000 clones, roughly 83% seen once. The CDR3 runs 16 residues. Germline V CDR1 and CDR2: MNHEY, SVGAGI. V was shortened by 0 bases and J by 4 bases, with 15 bases between the two germline ends. The chain carries TRBV6-5 and TRBJ1-1; D may be TRBD1 (6 bases). Material for sequencing was peripheral blood. The source is a man aged 55-75 years who had recovered from COVID-19. CDR3 region: CASSYSMAGAGTEAFF. The CDR3 DNA follows: TGTGCCAGCAGTTACTCGATGGCGGGGGCCGGCACTGAAGCTTTCTTT.